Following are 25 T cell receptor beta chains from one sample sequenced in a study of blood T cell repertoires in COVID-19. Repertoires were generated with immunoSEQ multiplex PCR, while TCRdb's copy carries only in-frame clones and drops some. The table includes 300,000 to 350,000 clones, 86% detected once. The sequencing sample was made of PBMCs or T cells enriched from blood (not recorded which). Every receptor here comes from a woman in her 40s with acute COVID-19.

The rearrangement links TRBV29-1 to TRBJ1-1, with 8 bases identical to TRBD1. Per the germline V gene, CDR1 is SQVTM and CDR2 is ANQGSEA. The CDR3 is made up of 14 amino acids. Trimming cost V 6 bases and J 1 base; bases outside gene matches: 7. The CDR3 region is CSVRPGTGNTEAFF. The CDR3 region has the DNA TGCAGCGTGCGACCTGGGACAGGGAACACTGAAGCTTTCTTT.

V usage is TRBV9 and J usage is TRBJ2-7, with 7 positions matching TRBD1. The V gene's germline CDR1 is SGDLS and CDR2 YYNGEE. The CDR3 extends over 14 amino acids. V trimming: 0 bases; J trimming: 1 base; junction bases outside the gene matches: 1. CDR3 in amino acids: CASSVVGQSYEQYF. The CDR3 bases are TGTGCCAGCAGCGTAGTGGGACAGTCCTACGAGCAGTACTTC.

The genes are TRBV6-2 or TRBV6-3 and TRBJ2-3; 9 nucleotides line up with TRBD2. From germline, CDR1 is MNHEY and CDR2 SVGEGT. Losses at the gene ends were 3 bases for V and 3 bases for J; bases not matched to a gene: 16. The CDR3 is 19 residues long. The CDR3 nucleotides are TGTGCCAGCAGTTATGTAGCGGGGGCGCACAAAGGAGGTACAGATACGCAGTATTTT. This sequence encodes CASSYVAGAHKGGTDTQYF.

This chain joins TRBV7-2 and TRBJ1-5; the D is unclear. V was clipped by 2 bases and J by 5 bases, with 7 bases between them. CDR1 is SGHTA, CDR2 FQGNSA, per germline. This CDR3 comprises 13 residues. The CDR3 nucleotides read TGTGCCAGCAGCTTACTAAACGATCAGCCCCAGCATTTT. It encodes CASSLLNDQPQHF.

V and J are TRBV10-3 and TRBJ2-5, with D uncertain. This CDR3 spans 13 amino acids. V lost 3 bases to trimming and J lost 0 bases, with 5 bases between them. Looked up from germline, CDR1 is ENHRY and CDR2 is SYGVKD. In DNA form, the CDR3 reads TGTGCCATCAGTGACGGGTACCAAGAGACCCAGTACTTC. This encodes CAISDGYQETQYF.

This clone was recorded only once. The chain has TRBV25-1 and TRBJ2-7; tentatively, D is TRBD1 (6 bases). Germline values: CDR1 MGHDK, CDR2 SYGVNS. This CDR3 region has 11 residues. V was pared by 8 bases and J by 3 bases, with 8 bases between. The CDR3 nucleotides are TGTGCCAGCTCGACAGGCTACGAGCAGTACTTC. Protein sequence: CASSTGYEQYF.

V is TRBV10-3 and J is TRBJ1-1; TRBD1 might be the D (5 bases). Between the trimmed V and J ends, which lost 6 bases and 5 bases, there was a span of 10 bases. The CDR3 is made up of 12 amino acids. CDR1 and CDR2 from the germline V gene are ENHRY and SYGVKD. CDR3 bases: TGTGCCATCAGCCAGGGAAGGACTGAAGCTTTCTTT. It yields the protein CAISQGRTEAFF.

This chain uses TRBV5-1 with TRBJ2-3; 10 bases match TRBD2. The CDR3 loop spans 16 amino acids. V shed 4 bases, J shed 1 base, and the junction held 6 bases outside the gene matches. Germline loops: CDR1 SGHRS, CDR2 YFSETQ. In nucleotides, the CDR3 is TGCGCCAGCAGCGCCTTGCTAGCGGGGGGCACAGATACGCAGTATTTT. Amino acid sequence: CASSALLAGGTDTQYF.

Written as DNA, the CDR3 is TGCGCCAGCAGCTCCGGACTAGCGGGAGGGCCTACAGATACGCAGTATTTT. Protein sequence: CASSSGLAGGPTDTQYF. The chain has TRBV5-1 and TRBJ2-3; 15 nucleotides agree with TRBD2. The CDR3 contains 17 residues. Germline CDR1 is SGHRS and CDR2 is YFSETQ. The V segment lost 3 bases and the J segment 3 bases; nucleotides outside the gene matches: 5.

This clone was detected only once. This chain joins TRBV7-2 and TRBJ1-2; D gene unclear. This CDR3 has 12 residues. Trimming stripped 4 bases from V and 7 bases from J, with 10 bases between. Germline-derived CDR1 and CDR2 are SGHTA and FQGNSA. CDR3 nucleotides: TGTGCCAGCAGCTCCGGGGTTCTTGGCTACACCTTC. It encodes CASSSGVLGYTF.

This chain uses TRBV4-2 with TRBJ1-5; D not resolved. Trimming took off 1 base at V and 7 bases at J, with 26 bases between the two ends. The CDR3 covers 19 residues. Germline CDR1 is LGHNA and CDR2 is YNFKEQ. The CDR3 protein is CASSQGVATPAGNRQPQHF. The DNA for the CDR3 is TGTGCCAGCAGCCAAGGGGTGGCAACCCCGGCGGGGAACCGACAGCCCCAGCATTTT.

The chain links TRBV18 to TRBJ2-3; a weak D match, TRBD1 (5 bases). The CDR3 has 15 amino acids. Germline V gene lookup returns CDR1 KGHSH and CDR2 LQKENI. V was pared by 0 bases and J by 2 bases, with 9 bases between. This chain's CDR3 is CASSPPQGYTDTQYF. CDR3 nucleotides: TGTGCCAGCTCACCACCCCAGGGCTACACAGATACGCAGTATTTT.

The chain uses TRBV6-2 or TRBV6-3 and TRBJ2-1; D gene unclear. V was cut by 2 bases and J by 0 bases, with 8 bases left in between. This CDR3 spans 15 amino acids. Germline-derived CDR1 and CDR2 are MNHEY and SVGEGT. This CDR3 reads CASSYARGSYNEQFF. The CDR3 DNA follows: TGTGCCAGCAGTTACGCTCGAGGCTCCTACAATGAGCAGTTCTTC.

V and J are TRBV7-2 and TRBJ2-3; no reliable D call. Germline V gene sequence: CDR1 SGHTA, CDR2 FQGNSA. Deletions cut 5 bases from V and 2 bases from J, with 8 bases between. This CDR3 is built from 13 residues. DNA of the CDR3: TGTGCCAGCAGCCCGCGTAACACAGATACGCAGTATTTT. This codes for CASSPRNTDTQYF.

As DNA, the CDR3 is TGTGCCAGCGCCCAAGGACAGGGTGGTGACTATGGCTACACCTTC. As protein: CASAQGQGGDYGYTF. This chain uses TRBV28 with TRBJ1-2; 8 bases map to TRBD1. Germline loops: CDR1 MDHEN, CDR2 SYDVKM. The CDR3 spans 15 residues. With 8 bases clipped from V and 3 bases from J, the junction kept 11 bases outside the gene matches.

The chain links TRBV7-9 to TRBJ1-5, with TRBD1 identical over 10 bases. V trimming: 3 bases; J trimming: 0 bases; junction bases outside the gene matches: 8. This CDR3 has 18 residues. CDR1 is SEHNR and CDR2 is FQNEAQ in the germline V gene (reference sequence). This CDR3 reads CASSFRDRGHLSNQPQHF. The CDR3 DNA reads TGTGCCAGCAGCTTCCGGGACAGGGGTCATCTTAGCAATCAGCCCCAGCATTTT.

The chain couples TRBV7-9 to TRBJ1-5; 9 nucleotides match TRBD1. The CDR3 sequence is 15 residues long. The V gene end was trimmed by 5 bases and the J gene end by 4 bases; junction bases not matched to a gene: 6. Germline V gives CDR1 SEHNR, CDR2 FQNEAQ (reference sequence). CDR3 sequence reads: CASSPQGAGNQPQHF. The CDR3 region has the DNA TGTGCCAGCAGCCCACAGGGGGCTGGGAATCAGCCCCAGCATTTT.

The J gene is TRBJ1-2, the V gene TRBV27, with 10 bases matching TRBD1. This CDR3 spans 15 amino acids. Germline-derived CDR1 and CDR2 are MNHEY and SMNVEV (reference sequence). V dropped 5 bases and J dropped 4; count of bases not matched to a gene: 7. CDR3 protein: CASSRRQGAIYGYTF. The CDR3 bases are TGTGCCAGCAGTAGGCGACAGGGGGCCATCTATGGCTACACCTTC.

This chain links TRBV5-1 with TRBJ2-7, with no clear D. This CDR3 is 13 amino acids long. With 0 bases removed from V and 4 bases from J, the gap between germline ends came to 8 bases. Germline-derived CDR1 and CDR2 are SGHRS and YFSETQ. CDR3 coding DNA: TGCGCCAGCAGCTTGGAGTGGCGGTACGAGCAGTACTTC. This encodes CASSLEWRYEQYF. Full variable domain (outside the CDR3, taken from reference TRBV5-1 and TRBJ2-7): KAGVTQTPRYLIKTRGQQVTLSCSPISGHRSVSWYQQTPGQGLQFLFEYFSETQRNKGNFPGRFSGRQFSNSRSEMNVSTLELGDSALYLCASSLEWRYEQYFGPGTRLTVT.

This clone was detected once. CDR3 protein: CASSLAGGTVGNEQFF. The DNA of the CDR3 is TGCGCCAGCAGCTTGGCTGGAGGGACAGTAGGAAATGAGCAGTTCTTC. This chain uses TRBV5-1 with TRBJ2-1, with a possible D match to TRBD1 (7 bases). This CDR3 is built from 16 residues. The germline gives CDR1 SGHRS, CDR2 YFSETQ. The V end was cut by 0 bases, the J end by 7 bases, with 17 bases between.

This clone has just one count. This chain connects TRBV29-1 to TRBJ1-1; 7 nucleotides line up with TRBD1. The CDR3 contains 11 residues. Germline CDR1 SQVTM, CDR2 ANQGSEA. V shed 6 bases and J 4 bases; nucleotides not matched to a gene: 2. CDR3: CSVTGPTEAFF. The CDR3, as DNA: TGCAGCGTGACAGGGCCCACTGAAGCTTTCTTT.

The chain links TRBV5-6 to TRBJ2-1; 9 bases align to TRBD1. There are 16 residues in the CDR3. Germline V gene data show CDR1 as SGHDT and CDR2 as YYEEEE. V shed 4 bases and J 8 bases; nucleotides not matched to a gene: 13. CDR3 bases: TGTGCCAGCAGCCTTCTACAGGGGGCGGAGGGTGATGAGCAGTTCTTC. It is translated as CASSLLQGAEGDEQFF.

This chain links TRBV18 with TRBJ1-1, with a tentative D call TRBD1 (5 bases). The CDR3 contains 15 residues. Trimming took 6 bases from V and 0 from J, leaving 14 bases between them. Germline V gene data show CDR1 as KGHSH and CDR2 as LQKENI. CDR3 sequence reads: CASSPRPGLNTEAFF. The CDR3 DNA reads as TGTGCCAGCTCCCCCAGGCCAGGGCTGAACACTGAAGCTTTCTTT. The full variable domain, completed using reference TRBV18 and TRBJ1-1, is NAGVMQNPRHLVRRRGQEARLRCSPMKGHSHVYWYRQLPEEGLKFMVYLQKENIIDESGMPKERFSAEFPKEGPSILRIQQVVRGDSAAYFCASSPRPGLNTEAFFGQGTRLTVV.

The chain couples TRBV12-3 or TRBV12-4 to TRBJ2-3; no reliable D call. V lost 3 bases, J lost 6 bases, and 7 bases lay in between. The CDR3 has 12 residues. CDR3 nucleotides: TGTGCCAGCAGTTTCACCGCGGATACGCAGTATTTT. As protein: CASSFTADTQYF.

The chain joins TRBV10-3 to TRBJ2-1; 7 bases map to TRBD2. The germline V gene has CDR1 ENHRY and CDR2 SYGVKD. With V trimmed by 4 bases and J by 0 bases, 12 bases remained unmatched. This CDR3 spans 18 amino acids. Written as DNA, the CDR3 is TGTGCCATCAGTGCAGGACGCAGCGGGGCTAGCTCCTACAATGAGCAGTTCTTC. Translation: CAISAGRSGASSYNEQFF.